A selection of T cell receptor beta chains follows, all from one sample in a study of T cells in Graves' hyperthyroidism and ophthalmopathy. One entry per CDR3 protein, called by TCRdb with MiXCR from the multiplex PCR reads. Of a few hundred thousand distinct CDR3 sequences listed, around 16% were seen once; the top ten hold just under 45%. Sequencing input: blood. The receptors shown here come from a man between 40 and 49 years old with Graves' hyperthyroidism. Both conserved end residues are trimmed from each CDR3. Each record gives: CDR3 protein, D gene, J gene, V gene. D genes are given only for firm matches.

CDR3aa: SVEGGSVGTQY
d_gene: .
j_gene: TRBJ2-3
v_gene: TRBV29-1

CDR3aa: ASTPGGQGANELYNSPLH
d_gene: TRBD1
j_gene: TRBJ1-6
v_gene: TRBV12-3/TRBV12-4

CDR3aa: ASSPGADTISGNTIY
d_gene: .
j_gene: TRBJ1-3
v_gene: TRBV5-1

CDR3aa: ASSLAPFSGNTIY
d_gene: .
j_gene: TRBJ1-3
v_gene: TRBV4-3

CDR3aa: ASRTGGNYEQY
d_gene: TRBD1
j_gene: TRBJ2-7
v_gene: TRBV6-2/TRBV6-3

CDR3aa: ASSYSFNQPQH
d_gene: .
j_gene: TRBJ1-5
v_gene: TRBV7-2

CDR3aa: ASSEPRGRNEQY
d_gene: TRBD1
j_gene: TRBJ2-7
v_gene: TRBV10-2

CDR3aa: ASSLQSRDRFYTEAF
d_gene: .
j_gene: TRBJ1-1
v_gene: TRBV28

CDR3aa: ASSENLGPRGYT
d_gene: .
j_gene: TRBJ1-2
v_gene: TRBV6-1

CDR3aa: ASSLALRLAGGPYNEQF
d_gene: TRBD2
j_gene: TRBJ2-1
v_gene: TRBV7-2

CDR3aa: ASSLIGGYTIY
d_gene: .
j_gene: TRBJ1-3
v_gene: TRBV28

CDR3aa: ASSLNGYSNQPQH
d_gene: .
j_gene: TRBJ1-5
v_gene: TRBV7-8

CDR3aa: ASSLVGQGVRTGNTIY
d_gene: TRBD1
j_gene: TRBJ1-3
v_gene: TRBV7-9

CDR3aa: ASSWDPNTEAF
d_gene: .
j_gene: TRBJ1-1
v_gene: TRBV5-5

CDR3aa: ASSESRDGEQY
d_gene: .
j_gene: TRBJ2-7
v_gene: TRBV2

CDR3aa: AWSQGQDNSPLH
d_gene: TRBD1
j_gene: TRBJ1-6
v_gene: TRBV30

CDR3aa: ASSLREGNSPLH
d_gene: .
j_gene: TRBJ1-6
v_gene: TRBV5-4

CDR3aa: SARESTSWYNEQF
d_gene: TRBD2
j_gene: TRBJ2-1
v_gene: TRBV20-1

CDR3aa: SVGGTSGTDTQY
d_gene: TRBD2
j_gene: TRBJ2-3
v_gene: TRBV29-1

CDR3aa: SARDARGRGTQY
d_gene: TRBD1
j_gene: TRBJ2-5
v_gene: TRBV20-1

CDR3aa: ASSSGRESFEQF
d_gene: .
j_gene: TRBJ2-1
v_gene: TRBV27

CDR3aa: ASSAGAGANVLT
d_gene: .
j_gene: TRBJ2-6
v_gene: TRBV18

CDR3aa: ASGRSNTEAF
d_gene: .
j_gene: TRBJ1-1
v_gene: TRBV6-1

CDR3aa: ASREGQSYEQY
d_gene: .
j_gene: TRBJ2-7
v_gene: TRBV28

CDR3aa: AGGGGENYGYT
d_gene: .
j_gene: TRBJ1-2
v_gene: TRBV28

CDR3aa: ASSLVGGDTDTQY
d_gene: TRBD2
j_gene: TRBJ2-3
v_gene: TRBV7-2

CDR3aa: ASSLAHEQF
d_gene: .
j_gene: TRBJ2-1
v_gene: TRBV5-1